Sequencing of this T cell receptor (beta chain) was carried out in a study of blood T cell repertoires in COVID-19. Profiled with immunoSEQ multiplex PCR; TCRdb holds only in-frame clones, not every one. Found here are 85,000 to 120,000 clones, 70% to 80% of them singletons; the top ten hold roughly a tenth. There are 16 residues in the CDR3. V lost 4 bases, J lost 4 bases, and 17 bases lay in between. Germline V gives CDR1 SGHVS, CDR2 FNYEAQ. This chain connects TRBV7-6 to TRBJ2-1, with D maybe TRBD2 (6 bases). The specimen sequenced was peripheral blood. The sequence derives from a man between 60 and 75 years old with active or convalescent COVID-19. The CDR3 DNA reads TGTGCCAGCAGCTCGCGGAAAGGAGGGGAATACAATGAGCAGTTCTTC. Protein sequence: CASSSRKGGEYNEQFF.